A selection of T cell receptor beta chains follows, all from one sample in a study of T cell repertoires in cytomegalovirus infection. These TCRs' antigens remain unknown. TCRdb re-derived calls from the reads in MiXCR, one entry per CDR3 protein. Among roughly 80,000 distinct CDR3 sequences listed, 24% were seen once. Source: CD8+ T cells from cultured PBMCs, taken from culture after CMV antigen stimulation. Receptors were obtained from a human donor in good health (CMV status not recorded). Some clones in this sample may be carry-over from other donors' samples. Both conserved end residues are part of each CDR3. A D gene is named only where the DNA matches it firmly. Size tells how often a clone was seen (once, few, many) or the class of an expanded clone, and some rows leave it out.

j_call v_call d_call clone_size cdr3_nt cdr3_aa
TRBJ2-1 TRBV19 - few TGTGCCAGTAGTATAGACCCCTTTGGGGAGAATGAGCAGTTCTTC CASSIDPFGENEQFF
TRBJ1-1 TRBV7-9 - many TGTGCCAGCAGCACAAGGCAGGGTGCCCCCAACACTGAAGCTTTCTTT CASSTRQGAPNTEAFF
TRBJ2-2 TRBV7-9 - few TGTGCCAGCAGCCAACGGACCGGGGAGCTGTTTTTT CASSQRTGELFF
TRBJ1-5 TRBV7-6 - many TGTGCCAGCAGCTTAGAAGCGAGTCGCAATCAGCCCCAGCATTTT CASSLEASRNQPQHF
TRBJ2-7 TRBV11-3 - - TGTGCCAGCAGCTTTTTCCCGGGAACCTACGAGCAGTACTTC CASSFFPGTYEQYF
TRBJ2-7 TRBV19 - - TGTGCCAGTAGCGCGGGACAAATCTACGAGCAGTACTTC CASSAGQIYEQYF
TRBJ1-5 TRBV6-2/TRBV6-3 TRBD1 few TGTGCCAGCAGATCAATCGGACAGGGGAATCAGCCCCAGCATTTT CASRSIGQGNQPQHF
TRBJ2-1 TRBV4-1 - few TGCGCCAGCAGCCAAGGCCCTGGTGCCTACAATGAGCAGTTCTTC CASSQGPGAYNEQFF
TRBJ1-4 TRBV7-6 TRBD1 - TGTGCCAGCAGCGACTCATCCGGGACAGGAGGTGGATATGAAAAACTGTTTTTT CASSDSSGTGGGYEKLFF
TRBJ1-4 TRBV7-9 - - TGTGCCAGCTGGGGAACAGAGAGCAATGAAAAACTGTTTTTT CASWGTESNEKLFF
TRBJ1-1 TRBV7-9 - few TGTGCCAGCAGCTTTGCCGGGAACACTGAAGCTTTCTTT CASSFAGNTEAFF
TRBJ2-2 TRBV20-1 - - TGCAGTGCTCAAGACTCCGGGGAGCTGTTTTTT CSAQDSGELFF
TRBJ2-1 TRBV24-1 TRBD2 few TGTGCCACCAGTGAACTAGCGGGGGGAAGTTCCAATGAGCAGTTCTTC CATSELAGGSSNEQFF
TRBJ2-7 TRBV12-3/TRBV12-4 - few TGTGCCAGCAGTGAAACAGGGATCTACGAGCAGTACTTC CASSETGIYEQYF
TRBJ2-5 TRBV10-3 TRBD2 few TGTGCCATCAGTGAGTTTAGCGGGAATAAAGAGACCCAGTACTTC CAISEFSGNKETQYF
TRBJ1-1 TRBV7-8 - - TGTGCCAGCAGCTGGGGGAGTTCTGAAGCTTTCTTT CASSWGSSEAFF
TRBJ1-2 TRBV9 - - TGTGCCAGCAGCCCCTCGAGCGCCCGGGGCTCGGATGGCTACACCTTC CASSPSSARGSDGYTF
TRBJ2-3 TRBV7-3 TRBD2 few TGTGCCAGCAGCCTTACTAGCGGGGGCCCCCCAGGTACGCAGTATTTT CASSLTSGGPPGTQYF
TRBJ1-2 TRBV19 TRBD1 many TGTGCCAGTTGGACAGGGGCCGTCGGGGGCTACACCTTC CASWTGAVGGYTF
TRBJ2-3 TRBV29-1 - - TGCAGCGTTCTGGCAGGGGTCACAGATACGCAGTATTTT CSVLAGVTDTQYF
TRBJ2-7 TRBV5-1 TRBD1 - TGCGCCAGCAGGGACAGGGTTCGGGACGAGCAGTACTTC CASRDRVRDEQYF
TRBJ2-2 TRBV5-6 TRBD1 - TGTGCCAGCAGCTGGCTTGGACCCGGGACAGGAAACACCGGGGAGCTGTTTTTT CASSWLGPGTGNTGELFF
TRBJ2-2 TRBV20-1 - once TGCAGTGCTAGAGATAGGACAGCGAACACCGGGGAGCTGTTTTTT CSARDRTANTGELFF
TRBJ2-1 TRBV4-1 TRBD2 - TGCGCCAGCAGCCAAGAAGATAGGACTAGCTCCCCGGGGTATGAGCAGTTCTTC CASSQEDRTSSPGYEQFF
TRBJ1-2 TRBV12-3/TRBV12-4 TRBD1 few TGTGCCAGCAGTTACGAGACAGGGCAGAAATATGGCTACACCTTC CASSYETGQKYGYTF
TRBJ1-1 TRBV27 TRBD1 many TGTGCCAGCCGGGACAGGAGCTTTAACACTGAAGCTTTCTTT CASRDRSFNTEAFF
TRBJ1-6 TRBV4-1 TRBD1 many TGCGCCAGCAGCCATGACGGACAGGGGAATAATTCACCCCTCCACTTT CASSHDGQGNNSPLHF
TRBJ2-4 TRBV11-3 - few TGTGCCAGCAGCTTAGATCCTCGGGGTTACATAGCCAAAAACATTCAGTACTTC CASSLDPRGYIAKNIQYF
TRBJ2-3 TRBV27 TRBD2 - TGTGCCAGCAGCTTAGCGGGGGGGAGAAAAGATACGCAGTATTTT CASSLAGGRKDTQYF
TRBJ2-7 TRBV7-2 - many TGTGCCAGCAGCTTAGCCGGGAACAACTACGAGCAGTACTTC CASSLAGNNYEQYF